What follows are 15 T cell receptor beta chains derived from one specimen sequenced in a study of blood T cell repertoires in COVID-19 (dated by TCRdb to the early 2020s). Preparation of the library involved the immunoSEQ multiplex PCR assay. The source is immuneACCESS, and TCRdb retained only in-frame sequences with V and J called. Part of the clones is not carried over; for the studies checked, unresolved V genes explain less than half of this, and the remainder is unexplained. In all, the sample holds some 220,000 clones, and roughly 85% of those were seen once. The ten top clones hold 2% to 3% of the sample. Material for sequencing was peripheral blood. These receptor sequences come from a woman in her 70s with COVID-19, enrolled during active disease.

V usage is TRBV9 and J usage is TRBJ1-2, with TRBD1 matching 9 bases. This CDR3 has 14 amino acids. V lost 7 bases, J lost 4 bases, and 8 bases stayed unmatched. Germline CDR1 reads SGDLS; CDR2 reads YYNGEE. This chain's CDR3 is CASGDLTGGYGYTF. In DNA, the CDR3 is TGTGCCAGCGGGGACTTGACAGGGGGCTATGGCTACACCTTC.

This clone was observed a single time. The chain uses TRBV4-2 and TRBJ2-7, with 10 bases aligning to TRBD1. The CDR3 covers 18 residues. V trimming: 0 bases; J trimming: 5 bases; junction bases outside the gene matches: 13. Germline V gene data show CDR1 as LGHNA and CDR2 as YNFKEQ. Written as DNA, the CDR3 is TGTGCCAGCAGCCAAGATCGAATGGGGACAGGGGCGCCCCACGAGCAGTACTTC. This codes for CASSQDRMGTGAPHEQYF.

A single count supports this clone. This CDR3 is CASSFLAGGAYTDTQYF. The CDR3 DNA sequence: TGTGCCAGCAGCTTTCTAGCGGGAGGGGCATACACAGATACGCAGTATTTT. The rearrangement uses TRBV7-2 and TRBJ2-3; 12 bases are shared with TRBD2. Germline-derived CDR1 and CDR2 are SGHTA and FQGNSA. The CDR3 runs 17 residues. V lost 3 bases, J lost 2 bases, and 6 bases stayed unmatched. Complete variable domain (other parts from reference TRBV7-2 and TRBJ2-3): GAGVSQSPSNKVTEKGKDVELRCDPISGHTALYWYRQSLGQGLEFLIYFQGNSAPDKSGLPSDRFSAERTGGSVSTLTIQRTQQEDSAVYLCASSFLAGGAYTDTQYFGPGTRLTVL.

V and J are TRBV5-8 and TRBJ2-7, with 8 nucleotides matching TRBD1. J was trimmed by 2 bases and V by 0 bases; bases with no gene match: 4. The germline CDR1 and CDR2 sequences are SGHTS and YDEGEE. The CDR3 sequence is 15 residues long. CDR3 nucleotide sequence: TGTGCCAGCAGCTTGGTCAGGGGGCCCCCCTACGAGCAGTACTTC. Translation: CASSLVRGPPYEQYF.

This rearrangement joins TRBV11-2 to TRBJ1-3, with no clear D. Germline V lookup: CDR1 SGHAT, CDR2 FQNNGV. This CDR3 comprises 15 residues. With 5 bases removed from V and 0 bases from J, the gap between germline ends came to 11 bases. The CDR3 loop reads CASSPRVSSGNTIYF. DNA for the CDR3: TGTGCCAGCAGCCCCCGGGTGAGCTCTGGAAACACCATATATTTT.

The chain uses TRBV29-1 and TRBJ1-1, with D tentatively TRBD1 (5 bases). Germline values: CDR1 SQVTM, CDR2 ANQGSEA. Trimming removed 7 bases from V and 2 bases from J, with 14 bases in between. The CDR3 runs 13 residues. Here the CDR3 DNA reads TGCAGCGGCTGCAGGGAATATAACACTGAAGCTTTCTTT. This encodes CSGCREYNTEAFF.

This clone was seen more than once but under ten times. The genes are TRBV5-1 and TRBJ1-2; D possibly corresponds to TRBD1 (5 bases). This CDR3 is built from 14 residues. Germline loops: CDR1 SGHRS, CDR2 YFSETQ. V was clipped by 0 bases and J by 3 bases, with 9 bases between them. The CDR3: CASSLGQMYYGYTF. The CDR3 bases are TGCGCCAGCAGCTTGGGACAGATGTACTATGGCTACACCTTC.

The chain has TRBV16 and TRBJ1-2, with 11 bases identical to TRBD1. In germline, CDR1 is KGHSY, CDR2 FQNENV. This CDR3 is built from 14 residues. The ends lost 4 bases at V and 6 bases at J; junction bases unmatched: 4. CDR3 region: CASSLSDRGHGYTF. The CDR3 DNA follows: TGTGCCAGCAGCCTCTCGGACAGGGGGCATGGCTACACCTTC.

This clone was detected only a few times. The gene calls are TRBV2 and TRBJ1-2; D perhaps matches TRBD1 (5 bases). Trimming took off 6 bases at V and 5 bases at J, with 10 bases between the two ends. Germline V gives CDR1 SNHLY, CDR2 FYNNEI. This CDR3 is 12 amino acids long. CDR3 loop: CASRTGEYGYTF. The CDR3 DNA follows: TGTGCCAGCAGGACGGGGGAGTATGGCTACACCTTC.

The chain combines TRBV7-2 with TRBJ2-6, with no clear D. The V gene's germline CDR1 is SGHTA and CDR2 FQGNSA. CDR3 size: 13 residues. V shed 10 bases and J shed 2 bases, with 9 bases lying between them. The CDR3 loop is CAIPPTGANVLTF. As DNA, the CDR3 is TGTGCCATCCCTCCTACTGGGGCCAACGTCCTGACTTTC.

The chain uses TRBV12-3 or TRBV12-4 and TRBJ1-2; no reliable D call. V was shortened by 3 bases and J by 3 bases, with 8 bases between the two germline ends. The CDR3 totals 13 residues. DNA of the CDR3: TGTGCCAGCAGTTTTGATCGGTACTATGGCTACACCTTC. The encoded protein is CASSFDRYYGYTF.

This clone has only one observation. In DNA form, the CDR3 reads TGCGCCAGCAGCTTGGAACAGGGGGTGGGTAATGAAAAACTGTTTTTT. Protein product: CASSLEQGVGNEKLFF. The chain links TRBV5-1 to TRBJ1-4, with 8 bases identical to TRBD1. V was clipped by 0 bases and J by 4 bases; unmatched bases: 5. This CDR3 spans 16 amino acids. Germline assignment: CDR1 SGHRS and CDR2 YFSETQ.

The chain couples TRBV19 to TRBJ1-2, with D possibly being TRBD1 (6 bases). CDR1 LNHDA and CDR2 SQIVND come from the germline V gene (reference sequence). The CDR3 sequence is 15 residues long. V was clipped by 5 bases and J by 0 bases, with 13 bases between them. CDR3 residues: CASSLQGNSNYGYTF. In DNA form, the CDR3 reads TGTGCCAGTAGTCTACAGGGCAACTCTAACTATGGCTACACCTTC.

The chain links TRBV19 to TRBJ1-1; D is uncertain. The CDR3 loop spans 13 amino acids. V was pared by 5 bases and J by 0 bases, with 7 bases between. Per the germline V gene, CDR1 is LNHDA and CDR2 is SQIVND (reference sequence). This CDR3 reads CASSVQVNTEAFF. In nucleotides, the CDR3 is TGTGCCAGTAGTGTCCAGGTGAACACTGAAGCTTTCTTT.

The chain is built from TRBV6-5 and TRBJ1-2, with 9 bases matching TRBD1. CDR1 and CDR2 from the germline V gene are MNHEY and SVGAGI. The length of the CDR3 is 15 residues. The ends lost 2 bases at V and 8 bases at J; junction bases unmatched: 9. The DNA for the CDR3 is TGTGCCAGCAGTTACGCAGGGACAGGGACTAGAGGCTACACCTTC. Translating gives CASSYAGTGTRGYTF.